The 31 T cell receptor beta chains below were found in one sample sequenced in a study of blood T cell repertoires in COVID-19. Libraries were prepared by immunoSEQ multiplex PCR; TCRdb keeps only in-frame clonotypes and omits some of them. The data hold almost 25,000 clones, with about 81% observed a single time. The sample was peripheral blood. These TCRs come from a human donor in a cohort sampled during active COVID-19.

The chain links TRBV7-2 to TRBJ2-5; D ambiguous. V gave up 1 base and J gave up 5 bases, with 8 bases separating them. Germline-derived CDR1 and CDR2 are SGHTA and FQGNSA. This CDR3 has 13 residues. The CDR3, as DNA: TGTGCCAGCAGCTTAGGACAACGCGAGACCCAGTACTTC. Encoded protein: CASSLGQRETQYF.

This sequence joins TRBV6-2 or TRBV6-3 and TRBJ1-5, with 7 nucleotides matching TRBD1. The CDR3 is 15 residues long. Germline loops: CDR1 MNHEY, CDR2 SVGEGT. The trim removed 4 bases at V and 4 bases at J, leaving 7 bases unmatched. The CDR3 loop reads CASSWGQTINQPQHF. CDR3 sequence (DNA): TGTGCCAGCAGTTGGGGACAGACTATAAATCAGCCCCAGCATTTT.

The chain links TRBV6-2 or TRBV6-3 to TRBJ1-2, with 7 bases fitting TRBD1. Germline V lookup: CDR1 MNHEY, CDR2 SVGEGT. Losses at the gene ends were 7 bases for V and 4 bases for J; bases not matched to a gene: 12. CDR3 length: 15 residues. This CDR3 reads CASTPRGGWLYGYTF. The CDR3 DNA reads TGTGCCAGCACCCCCCGAGGGGGCTGGCTCTATGGCTACACCTTC.

V gene TRBV24-1 combines with J gene TRBJ2-7; 11 nucleotides align to TRBD1. This CDR3 has 13 amino acids. CDR1 and CDR2 (germline): KGHDR, SFDVKD. V shed 7 bases and J 7 bases; nucleotides not matched to a gene: 5. The DNA for the CDR3 is TGTGCCACCAGCCCGGGACAGGGGGGAGAGCAGTACTTC. Its translation is CATSPGQGGEQYF.

The CDR3: CASSLLAVSTDTQYF. The CDR3 DNA reads TGTGCCAGCAGCCTACTAGCGGTTAGCACAGATACGCAGTATTTT. The chain recombines TRBV7-2 with TRBJ2-3; 8 bases agree with TRBD2. This CDR3 spans 15 amino acids. Per the germline V gene, CDR1 is SGHTA and CDR2 is FQGNSA. V gave up 5 bases and J gave up 0 bases; unmatched junction bases: 4. The full variable domain, rest sourced from reference TRBV7-2 and TRBJ2-3, is GAGVSQSPSNKVTEKGKDVELRCDPISGHTALYWYRQSLGQGLEFLIYFQGNSAPDKSGLPSDRFSAERTGGSVSTLTIQRTQQEDSAVYLCASSLLAVSTDTQYFGPGTRLTVL.

The chain combines TRBV27 with TRBJ2-7; 8 nucleotides agree with TRBD1. The CDR3 contains 11 residues. The V and J ends lost 8 bases and 4 bases, in that order; junction bases with no gene match: 1. Per germline, CDR1 MNHEY and CDR2 SMNVEV (reference sequence). The CDR3 nucleotides are TGTGCCAGCGGGACAGGTTACGAGCAGTACTTC. This gives the protein CASGTGYEQYF.

V usage is TRBV5-1 and J usage is TRBJ1-3; the D is unclear. Trimming took 0 bases from V and 0 from J, leaving 7 bases between them. The germline CDR1 and CDR2 sequences are SGHRS and YFSETQ. There are 15 residues in the CDR3. The CDR3 bases are TGCGCCAGCAGCTTGGTGTCGGGCTCTGGAAACACCATATATTTT. It encodes CASSLVSGSGNTIYF.

The genes are TRBV11-3 and TRBJ2-1; maybe TRBD1 (5 bases). The CDR3 has 10 residues. Germline V CDR1 and CDR2: SGHNT, YENEEA. The germline V and J ends were trimmed by 8 bases and 6 bases, with 5 bases remaining between them. The CDR3 DNA follows: TGTGCCAGCGGGGCCAATGAGCAGTTCTTC. Translation: CASGANEQFF. The complete variable domain, with remaining parts taken from reference TRBV11-3 and TRBJ2-1, reads EAGVVQSPRYKIIEKKQPVAFWCNPISGHNTLYWYLQNLGQGPELLIRYENEEAVDDSQLPKDRFSAERLKGVDSTLKIQPAELGDSAVYLCASGANEQFFGPGTRLTVL.

Here the CDR3 reads CASSSGQGHTGELFF. The CDR3 nucleotides read TGCGCCAGCAGCTCCGGACAGGGACATACCGGGGAGCTGTTTTTT. The chain carries TRBV5-1 and TRBJ2-2; 8 bases match TRBD1. The J segment lost 5 bases and the V segment lost 3 bases, leaving 6 bases of the junction unmatched. This CDR3 contains 15 residues. The V gene's germline CDR1 is SGHRS and CDR2 YFSETQ.

The rearrangement uses TRBV6-2 or TRBV6-3 and TRBJ1-1; TRBD1 aligns across 8 bases. J was trimmed by 1 base and V by 4 bases; bases with no gene match: 2. CDR3 size: 14 residues. The V gene's germline CDR1 is MNHEY and CDR2 SVGEGT. CDR3 sequence reads: CASSSGTGNTEAFF. The CDR3 nucleotides read TGTGCCAGCAGTTCAGGGACAGGGAACACTGAAGCTTTCTTT.

There are a few counts of this clone. This chain links TRBV7-9 with TRBJ2-3; 10 bases line up with TRBD1. Trimming took 5 bases from V and 7 from J; bases not matched to a gene: 6. This CDR3 has 14 residues. Germline values: CDR1 SEHNR, CDR2 FQNEAQ (reference sequence). CDR3 nucleotide sequence: TGTGCCAGCAGCGTTCGACAGGGGGCATATACGCAGTATTTT. Translating gives CASSVRQGAYTQYF.

J is TRBJ1-1 and V is TRBV10-3; 8 nucleotides align to TRBD1. The length of the CDR3 is 15 residues. With V trimmed by 0 bases and J by 7 bases, 7 bases remained unmatched. From germline, CDR1 is ENHRY and CDR2 SYGVKD. CDR3 loop: CAISESWQGAYEAFF. The DNA for the CDR3 is TGTGCCATCAGTGAGTCGTGGCAGGGGGCGTATGAAGCTTTCTTT.

The chain employs TRBV3-1 (or the pseudogene TRBV3-2) and TRBJ1-1; TRBD1 matches at 7 bases. Per the germline V gene, CDR1 is LGHDT and CDR2 is YNNKEL (reference sequence). This CDR3 contains 13 residues. The junction had 3 bases not matched to a gene; V was cut back by 0 bases and J by 8 bases. CDR3 protein: CASSQEGQEEAFF. The CDR3 nucleotides are TGTGCCAGCAGCCAAGAAGGACAGGAGGAAGCTTTCTTT.

The V and J genes are TRBV11-1 and TRBJ1-1, with unresolved D. The CDR3 totals 13 residues. Germline values: CDR1 SGHAT, CDR2 FQDESV (reference sequence). V was clipped by 1 base and J by 6 bases, with 9 bases between them. CDR3 sequence reads: CASSLGTEAEAFF. DNA for the CDR3: TGTGCCAGCAGCTTAGGGACGGAGGCTGAAGCTTTCTTT.

The chain uses TRBV19 and TRBJ2-5, with D perhaps matching TRBD2 (6 bases). The CDR3 sequence is 14 residues long. The germline V and J ends were trimmed by 4 bases and 5 bases, with 14 bases remaining between them. CDR1 and CDR2 from the germline V gene are LNHDA and SQIVND (reference sequence). The CDR3 spells CASSTRRAGETQYF. As DNA, the CDR3 is TGTGCCAGTAGTACTCGGAGGGCCGGGGAGACCCAGTACTTC. The variable domain in full, with the rest retrieved from reference TRBV19 and TRBJ2-5, is DGGITQSPKYLFRKEGQNVTLSCEQNLNHDAMYWYRQDPGQGLRLIYYSQIVNDFQKGDIAEGYSVSREKKESFPLTVTSAQKNPTAFYLCASSTRRAGETQYFGPGTRLLVL.

This clone has just a few counts. J is TRBJ2-3 and V is TRBV11-3; 7 positions match TRBD2. The CDR3 runs 13 residues. The junction had 4 bases not matched to a gene; V was cut back by 8 bases and J by 2 bases. Germline-derived CDR1 and CDR2 are SGHNT and YENEEA. The CDR3 protein is CASQRDPTDTQYF. The CDR3 region has the DNA TGTGCCAGCCAGCGGGACCCCACAGATACGCAGTATTTT.

The rearrangement links TRBV19 to TRBJ2-4; 11 bases agree with TRBD2. CDR1 LNHDA and CDR2 SQIVND come from the germline V gene (reference sequence). This CDR3 is built from 14 residues. The V gene end was trimmed by 5 bases and the J gene end by 7 bases; junction bases not matched to a gene: 4. CDR3 in amino acids: CASSSTSGSNIQYF. The DNA of the CDR3 is TGTGCCAGTAGTTCAACTAGCGGGAGTAACATTCAGTACTTC.

This clone is labeled medium-sized (0.01 to 0.1%). The chain is built from TRBV24-1 and TRBJ2-3, with 8 bases that match TRBD1. This CDR3 has 15 amino acids. Per germline, CDR1 KGHDR and CDR2 SFDVKD. J lost 3 bases, V lost 1 base, and 2 bases had no gene match. CDR3 bases: TGTGCCACCAGTGATTTTGGACAGGGTACAGATACGCAGTATTTT. Translation: CATSDFGQGTDTQYF.

The CDR3 region is CASSPGTSGQETQYF. The CDR3 coding sequence is TGCGCCAGCAGCCCTGGGACTAGCGGACAAGAGACCCAGTACTTC. The V and J genes are TRBV4-1 and TRBJ2-5; 11 bases line up with TRBD2. The CDR3 consists of 15 residues. The J segment lost 2 bases and the V segment lost 4 bases, leaving 3 bases of the junction unmatched. Germline V gene data show CDR1 as MGHRA and CDR2 as YSYEKL.

V is TRBV10-3 and J is TRBJ2-7; 8 positions match TRBD2. Germline values: CDR1 ENHRY, CDR2 SYGVKD. The CDR3 has 14 residues. The junction had 8 bases not matched to a gene; V was cut back by 8 bases and J by 2 bases. The CDR3 reads CAIRVGGGTYEQYF. Written as DNA, the CDR3 is TGTGCCATCCGTGTCGGGGGGGGAACCTACGAGCAGTACTTC.

This clone was seen a few times. This chain uses TRBV9 with TRBJ2-7; 7 positions agree with TRBD1. Germline V gives CDR1 SGDLS, CDR2 YYNGEE. The CDR3 runs 14 residues. Germline trimming cut 0 bases from V and 4 bases from J; bases unmatched to any gene: 4. The CDR3 DNA reads TGTGCCAGCAGCGTAGGAGGGGGCCCTTACGAGCAGTACTTC. Its protein is CASSVGGGPYEQYF.

The chain joins TRBV2 to TRBJ1-2, with TRBD1 as a possible D gene (5 bases). In germline, CDR1 is SNHLY, CDR2 FYNNEI. The CDR3 is made up of 15 amino acids. Trimming shortened V by 6 bases and J by 4 bases, and 18 bases separated the two germline ends. This CDR3 is CASSPSLRGVYGYTF. For the CDR3, the DNA is TGTGCCAGCAGCCCCAGTCTACGGGGGGTCTATGGCTACACCTTC.

The chain is built from TRBV5-4 and TRBJ2-1, with 8 bases fitting TRBD2. CDR1 is SGHNT and CDR2 is YYREEE in the germline V gene (reference sequence). The J segment lost 8 bases and the V segment lost 0 bases, leaving 19 bases of the junction unmatched. The CDR3 extends over 19 amino acids. Here the CDR3 DNA reads TGTGCCAGCAGCTTGGATTGGTCGGGGTACAGCGGGAGTACCGATGAGCAGTTCTTC. Encoded protein: CASSLDWSGYSGSTDEQFF.

The V call is TRBV6-5, the J call TRBJ1-2, with D perhaps matching TRBD1 (5 bases). V was pared by 7 bases and J by 5 bases, with 17 bases between. Germline V gives CDR1 MNHEY, CDR2 SVGAGI. The CDR3 extends over 14 amino acids. CDR3 coding DNA: TGTGCCAGCAAGAGGGAGGGGAAATCGTATGGCTACACCTTC. It codes for CASKREGKSYGYTF.

This chain links TRBV5-1 with TRBJ2-3, with 11 positions matching TRBD1. CDR1 and CDR2 from the germline V gene are SGHRS and YFSETQ. Trimming took 5 bases from V and 4 from J; bases not matched to a gene: 6. The CDR3 contains 15 residues. CDR3 sequence: CASRIGQGAPDTQYF. The CDR3 coding sequence is TGCGCCAGCAGGATAGGACAGGGGGCCCCAGATACGCAGTATTTT.

V is TRBV9 and J is TRBJ1-2; no definite D call. The CDR3 contains 16 residues. V dropped 6 bases and J dropped 4 bases, with 22 bases sitting between them. From germline, CDR1 is SGDLS and CDR2 YYNGEE. Here the CDR3 reads CASTPNGASFPYGYTF. The CDR3 bases are TGTGCCAGCACCCCGAACGGAGCTTCATTCCCCTATGGCTACACCTTC.

CDR3: CASSITGGSYNEQFF. The DNA for the CDR3 is TGTGCCAGCAGTATTACAGGGGGCTCCTACAATGAGCAGTTCTTC. V is TRBV6-5 and J is TRBJ2-1; 8 positions agree with TRBD1. From germline, CDR1 is MNHEY and CDR2 SVGAGI. The CDR3 extends over 15 amino acids. The trim removed 5 bases at V and 0 bases at J, leaving 3 bases unmatched.

V and J are TRBV5-1 and TRBJ2-7, with D unresolved. Per germline, CDR1 SGHRS and CDR2 YFSETQ. V lost 7 bases, J lost 4 bases, and 9 bases lay in between. This CDR3 is built from 11 residues. The CDR3 DNA follows: TGCGCCAGCTCCATTCAATACGAGCAGTACTTC. This translates into CASSIQYEQYF.

The DNA of the CDR3 is TGTGCCAGCAGTTTATTCGGGGGGGAGGCCCTTACCGGGGAGCTGTTTTTT. Translating it yields CASSLFGGEALTGELFF. V and J are TRBV27 and TRBJ2-2; 8 nucleotides match TRBD2. The germline gives CDR1 MNHEY, CDR2 SMNVEV (reference sequence). The CDR3 is 17 amino acids. After removal of 1 base from V and 5 bases from J, the junction contained 9 bases not matched to a gene.

The rearrangement joins TRBV4-3 to TRBJ1-1, with unresolved D. There are 15 residues in the CDR3. The germline CDR1 and CDR2 sequences are LGHNA and YSLEER. Deletions cut 0 bases from V and 5 bases from J, with 13 bases between. The CDR3: CASSQDLGRSTEAFF. CDR3 nucleotides: TGCGCCAGCAGCCAAGATTTGGGGAGAAGTACTGAAGCTTTCTTT.

Only a few counts were recorded for this clone. The V call is TRBV7-9, the J call TRBJ2-6; TRBD1 aligns across 8 bases. Germline assignment: CDR1 SEHNR and CDR2 FQNEAQ (reference sequence). This CDR3 comprises 19 residues. Germline trimming cut 1 base from V and 0 bases from J; bases unmatched to any gene: 8. As DNA, the CDR3 is TGTGCCAGCAGCTTAGGCCCCGGGACAGGCAGCTCTGGGGCCAACGTCCTGACTTTC. Translating it yields CASSLGPGTGSSGANVLTF.